Included here is one T cell receptor (beta chain) sequence, with context. The sample is drawn from a study of blood T cell repertoires in COVID-19. Original analysis: Researchers report that nucleated cell counts were estimated from reference gene primer amplification. TCRdb's table, derived via immunoSEQ multiplex PCR, lists solely in-frame clones and lacks some. Clone size and the V and J calls come from that table; the DNA yielded D and trimming. The sample carries about 110,000 clones, about 85% recorded once. Germline trimming cut 4 bases from V and 2 bases from J; bases unmatched to any gene: 7. The CDR3 totals 17 residues. The germline V gene encodes CDR1 MGHRA and CDR2 YSYEKL.

The chain couples TRBV4-1 to TRBJ2-5; 13 positions agree with TRBD2. The sequenced material came from peripheral blood. The sequence was obtained from a human donor in a cohort sampled during active COVID-19. CDR3 loop: CASSPGTSGELQETQYF. CDR3 DNA sequence: TGCGCCAGCAGCCCCGGGACTAGCGGGGAACTACAAGAGACCCAGTACTTC.